A single sample gave rise to the 16 T cell receptor beta chains below, sequenced in a study of blood T cells in healthy people across ages. Combining a sample-barcoded 5' primer with a J-beta primer mix, a second PCR ran for roughly 7 to 11 cycles. A single record per CDR3 protein comes from TCRdb applying MiXCR to the 5' RACE reads. The sample contains roughly 720,000 distinct CDR3 sequences, 53% of which appear only once. The sample comprised blood. Receptors were obtained from a man aged 80 or over in good health.

V gene TRBV7-2 combines with J gene TRBJ2-1; D is ambiguous. Between the trimmed V and J ends, which lost 2 bases and 6 bases, there was a span of 8 bases. Germline CDR1 is SGHTA and CDR2 is FQGNSA. This CDR3 is built from 13 residues. CDR3 loop: CASSLPVTNEQFF. DNA of the CDR3: TGTGCCAGCAGCTTACCGGTCACCAATGAGCAGTTCTTC.

V usage is TRBV9 and J usage is TRBJ2-3; weak D call: TRBD1 (5 bases). The V gene lost 4 bases and the J gene lost 14 bases, with 20 bases spanning the gap. In germline, CDR1 is SGDLS, CDR2 YYNGEE. CDR3 size: 13 residues. The CDR3 here is CASSRTDDRYAYF. The DNA of the CDR3 is TGTGCCAGCAGCCGCACCGACGACAGATACGCGTATTTT.

This clonotype occurred many times. The V call is TRBV20-1, the J call TRBJ2-3, with 7 bases matching TRBD1. The junction had 17 bases not matched to a gene; V was cut back by 6 bases and J by 14 bases. CDR1 is DFQATT, CDR2 SNEGSKA, per germline (reference sequence). The CDR3 sequence is 13 residues long. CDR3 DNA sequence: TGCAGTGCCCAGGACAGGCTGATGGGATACGCGTATTTT. Translated, it gives CSAQDRLMGYAYF.

The J gene is TRBJ2-2, the V gene TRBV29-1; D is unclear. CDR1 is SQVTM and CDR2 is ANQGSEA in the germline V gene. The CDR3 is 13 residues long. V dropped 4 bases and J dropped 3 bases, with 9 bases sitting between them. The CDR3: CSVGELYTGELFF. In nucleotides, the CDR3 is TGCAGCGTTGGCGAATTGTACACCGGGGAGCTGTTTTTT.

The V call is TRBV11-2, the J call TRBJ1-1; a weak D match, TRBD1 (6 bases). Germline V CDR1 and CDR2: SGHAT, FQNNGV. The V and J ends lost 5 bases and 6 bases respectively, with 13 bases between them. This CDR3 contains 13 residues. CDR3 in amino acids: CASSRVDRPEAFF. DNA for the CDR3: TGTGCCAGCAGCCGGGTTGACAGGCCTGAAGCTTTCTTT. Combining the CDR3 with reference TRBV11-2 and TRBJ1-1 gives the whole variable domain EAGVAQSPRYKIIEKRQSVAFWCNPISGHATLYWYQQILGQGPKLLIQFQNNGVVDDSQLPKDRFSAERLKGVDSTLKIQPAKLEDSAVYLCASSRVDRPEAFFGQGTRLTVV.

The V call is TRBV14, the J call TRBJ2-5; possible D gene TRBD2, 6 bases. Trimming removed 4 bases at V and 3 bases at J, with 15 bases between. Germline V CDR1 and CDR2: SGHDN, FVKESK. This CDR3 spans 15 amino acids. CDR3 DNA sequence: TGTGCCAGCAGCCCAAAAGCCGGGACTGAAGAGACCCAGTACTTC. This translates into CASSPKAGTEETQYF.

This clonotype was seen a handful of times. The rearrangement links TRBV7-2 to TRBJ1-5; 9 nucleotides match TRBD1. From germline, CDR1 is SGHTA and CDR2 FQGNSA. The V gene end was trimmed by 5 bases and the J gene end by 4 bases; junction bases not matched to a gene: 15. The CDR3 sequence is 18 residues long. CDR3 protein: CASSLAPYRGRQNQPQHF. The CDR3, as DNA: TGTGCCAGCAGCCTCGCCCCCTACAGGGGGCGCCAGAATCAGCCCCAGCATTTT.

This clonotype was recorded once. V and J are TRBV20-1 and TRBJ2-3, with D maybe TRBD2 (5 bases). The CDR3 extends over 19 amino acids. V dropped 2 bases and J dropped 0 bases, with 24 bases sitting between them. The V gene's germline CDR1 is DFQATT and CDR2 SNEGSKA (reference sequence). CDR3 in DNA: TGCAGTGCTAGAAGTGGCGGGCGAAAAGGAGGAACTAGCACAGATACGCAGTATTTT. Amino acids: CSARSGGRKGGTSTDTQYF.

The chain is built from TRBV4-1 and TRBJ2-7, with D possibly TRBD2 on 5 matching bases. There are 16 residues in the CDR3. The germline gives CDR1 MGHRA, CDR2 YSYEKL. V lost 2 bases and J lost 0, with 14 bases in between. CDR3 sequence (DNA): TGCGCCAGCAGCCAAACCAGCGACTACTACTCCTACGAGCAGTACTTC. Encoded protein: CASSQTSDYYSYEQYF.

Remarks on this clonotype: One junction end disagrees with the germline gene, perhaps due to a read error. The gene calls are TRBV5-1 and TRBJ2-1; D unresolved. The germline CDR1 and CDR2 sequences are SGHRS and YFSETQ. The CDR3 runs to 15 residues. The CDR3 loop reads CASSLGGSSYKEQFF. In DNA form, the CDR3 reads TGCGCCAGCAGCTTGGGCGGAAGCTCCTACAAGGAGCAGTTCTTC.

The table lists this clonotype with a few counts. The V call is TRBV5-6, the J call TRBJ2-1; 11 positions match TRBD2. V was clipped by 2 bases and J by 4 bases; unmatched bases: 11. This CDR3 is built from 18 residues. Germline-derived CDR1 and CDR2 are SGHDT and YYEEEE. The CDR3 is CASSFNQLAGVVYNEQFF. CDR3 nucleotides: TGTGCCAGCAGCTTCAATCAACTAGCGGGAGTGGTTTACAATGAGCAGTTCTTC.

The rearrangement links TRBV28 to TRBJ1-6, with 7 positions matching TRBD1. Germline assignment: CDR1 MDHEN and CDR2 SYDVKM. J was trimmed by 6 bases and V by 7 bases; bases with no gene match: 9. This CDR3 has 15 residues. CDR3 residues: CASNNPGQLNSPLHF. CDR3 nucleotides: TGTGCCAGCAACAACCCGGGACAGCTTAATTCACCCCTCCACTTT.

The chain combines TRBV24-1 with TRBJ2-5; 10 nucleotides agree with TRBD2. The CDR3 length is 16 residues. Germline CDR1 is KGHDR and CDR2 is SFDVKD. Losses at the gene ends were 4 bases for V and 11 bases for J; bases not matched to a gene: 15. CDR3 bases: TGTGCCACCAGTGACCCAGCGGGAGGGCTTTACAATGAGCAGTACTTC. As protein: CATSDPAGGLYNEQYF.

This clonotype was counted only a few times. The J gene is TRBJ2-7, the V gene TRBV28, with 11 bases matching TRBD2. This CDR3 is built from 20 residues. V lost 5 bases and J lost 3; bases outside the gene matches: 21. Germline V gene sequence: CDR1 MDHEN, CDR2 SYDVKM. This CDR3 reads CASSTPTGGGSGRAIYEQYF. The CDR3 nucleotides read TGTGCCAGCAGTACCCCGACAGGGGGTGGTAGCGGGAGGGCCATCTACGAGCAGTACTTC.

The chain combines TRBV20-1 with TRBJ2-1; D is undetermined. The CDR3 runs 13 residues. Deletions cut 6 bases from V and 9 bases from J, with 18 bases between. In germline, CDR1 is DFQATT, CDR2 SNEGSKA (reference sequence). The CDR3 loop reads CSAPQPLWGEQFF. The CDR3 coding sequence is TGCAGTGCCCCCCAACCCCTTTGGGGTGAGCAGTTCTTC.

This clonotype was counted a few times. The gene calls are TRBV5-1 and TRBJ2-7, with 9 bases lining up with TRBD2. The CDR3 contains 14 residues. From germline, CDR1 is SGHRS and CDR2 YFSETQ. V gave up 4 bases and J gave up 2 bases; unmatched junction bases: 4. CDR3 loop: CASSPSGEAYEQYF. CDR3 DNA sequence: TGCGCCAGCAGCCCTAGCGGGGAAGCCTACGAGCAGTACTTC.